Below are 23 T cell receptor beta chains sequenced from a single sample in a study of vaccination effects on CD4 cells after COVID-19 (dated by TCRdb to between 2021 and 2022). After approximately eleven days of culture, CD4+ T cells were isolated with the EasySep CD4+ T cell isolation kit. Each participant received two doses of an mRNA SARS-CoV-2 vaccine, either BNT162b2 or mRNA-1273. Their antigens remain unidentified. The library was made by the immunoSEQ multiplex PCR assay. In its TCRdb copy, this immuneACCESS table keeps in-frame sequences only and misses some clones. Where compared with another copy, unresolved V genes explain less than half of these, and the others have no known cause. For this sample there are about 66,000 clones; roughly 74% appear just once. The ten largest clones add up to 2.2% of the sample. Specimen: CD4+ T cells from PBMCs cultured without peptide, collected after COVID-19 vaccination. These receptors originate from a human donor who received a COVID-19 vaccine.

The J gene is TRBJ1-2, the V gene TRBV4-1; 7 nucleotides match TRBD1. Germline V lookup: CDR1 MGHRA, CDR2 YSYEKL. This CDR3 comprises 15 residues. J lost 8 bases, V lost 1 base, and 10 bases had no gene match. The CDR3 is CASSQVGQTSRGYTF. Written as DNA, the CDR3 is TGCGCCAGCAGCCAAGTGGGACAGACCTCGAGGGGCTACACCTTC.

This chain joins TRBV18 and TRBJ1-1; 8 bases line up with TRBD1. Germline loops: CDR1 KGHSH, CDR2 LQKENI. After removal of 5 bases from V and 11 bases from J, the junction contained 13 bases not matched to a gene. The CDR3 extends over 14 amino acids. The CDR3, as DNA: TGTGCCAGCTCATCAGGGGGCGCGACTTTCACGGCTTTCTTT. Its protein product is CASSSGGATFTAFF.

The chain joins TRBV9 to TRBJ2-3; 11 bases are a match to TRBD2. The CDR3 runs to 16 residues. V was pared by 3 bases and J by 4 bases, with 7 bases of the junction left unmatched. From germline, CDR1 is SGDLS and CDR2 YYNGEE. CDR3 sequence reads: CASSASLAGGADTQYF. In DNA form, the CDR3 reads TGTGCCAGCAGCGCCTCTCTAGCGGGGGGAGCAGATACGCAGTATTTT.

The V and J genes are TRBV5-4 and TRBJ1-4, with unresolved D. CDR1 and CDR2 from the germline V gene are SGHNT and YYREEE (reference sequence). The V gene lost 3 bases and the J gene lost 8 bases, with 17 bases spanning the gap. The CDR3 loop spans 15 amino acids. CDR3 sequence: CASSSPEYGGEKLFF. CDR3 nucleotides: TGTGCCAGCAGCTCACCCGAATACGGTGGGGAAAAACTGTTTTTT. Based on the CDR3 plus reference TRBV5-4 and TRBJ1-4, the full variable domain is ETGVTQSPTHLIKTRGQQVTLRCSSQSGHNTVSWYQQALGQGPQFIFQYYREEENGRGNFPPRFSGLQFPNYSSELNVNALELDDSALYLCASSSPEYGGEKLFFGSGTQLSVL.

The chain combines TRBV7-2 with TRBJ1-5; possible D gene TRBD1, 6 bases. The CDR3 runs to 16 residues. Germline loops: CDR1 SGHTA, CDR2 FQGNSA. The V end was cut by 3 bases, the J end by 0 bases, with 12 bases between. The CDR3 sequence is CASSLRDTYSNQPQHF. The CDR3 nucleotides read TGTGCCAGCAGCTTGCGGGACACCTATAGCAATCAGCCCCAGCATTTT.

The chain joins TRBV30 to TRBJ2-6, with 10 bases identical to TRBD1. V gave up 5 bases and J gave up 4 bases; unmatched junction bases: 2. This CDR3 contains 14 residues. Germline loops: CDR1 GTSNPN, CDR2 SVGIG (reference sequence). This chain's CDR3 is CAWDRGRGANVLTF. CDR3 sequence (DNA): TGTGCCTGGGACAGGGGGCGCGGGGCCAACGTCCTGACTTTC.

The chain is built from TRBV18 and TRBJ1-3, with D possibly TRBD1 on 5 matching bases. The CDR3 consists of 16 residues. Per germline, CDR1 KGHSH and CDR2 LQKENI. V was cut by 2 bases and J by 1 base, with 12 bases left in between. Here the CDR3 DNA reads TGTGCCAGCTCACCAAAACCGCAGGGATCTGGAAACACCATATATTTT. It is translated as CASSPKPQGSGNTIYF.

In this sample, this clone turned up once. V and J are TRBV10-3 and TRBJ1-6; D gene unclear. Trimming removed 8 bases at V and 7 bases at J, with 9 bases between. The CDR3 runs to 12 residues. Germline assignment: CDR1 ENHRY and CDR2 SYGVKD. As DNA, the CDR3 is TGTGCCATCGGCGGCAGCAATTCACCCCTCCACTTT. Translating it yields CAIGGSNSPLHF.

This clone has just one count. In nucleotides, the CDR3 is TGTGCCAGCAGCCCAGTCCCGGGGCGGGGGGAAACTGAAGCTTTCTTT. This translates into CASSPVPGRGETEAFF. The rearrangement uses TRBV5-4 and TRBJ1-1; tentatively, D is TRBD1 (5 bases). The CDR3 spans 16 residues. Germline values: CDR1 SGHNT, CDR2 YYREEE (reference sequence). V lost 4 bases, J lost 5 bases, and 21 bases lay in between.

The chain is built from TRBV7-2 and TRBJ1-5; D is possibly TRBD1 (5 bases). Germline assignment: CDR1 SGHTA and CDR2 FQGNSA. V was cut by 5 bases and J by 2 bases, with 16 bases left in between. This CDR3 region has 16 residues. The CDR3: CASSLGRGLGNQPQHF. Written as DNA, the CDR3 is TGTGCCAGCAGCCTCGGTCGGGGGTTGGGCAATCAGCCCCAGCATTTT.

The chain uses TRBV6-5 and TRBJ2-7; TRBD1 aligns across 8 bases. With V trimmed by 6 bases and J by 5 bases, 12 bases remained unmatched. CDR3 size: 15 residues. CDR1 is MNHEY, CDR2 SVGAGI, per germline. The CDR3 sequence is CASRPGQGIPHEQYV. CDR3 coding DNA: TGTGCCAGCAGACCCGGACAGGGAATTCCCCACGAGCAGTACGTC.

V gene TRBV30 combines with J gene TRBJ1-5; no clear D. This CDR3 has 14 residues. With 5 bases removed from V and 0 bases from J, the gap between germline ends came to 11 bases. In germline, CDR1 is GTSNPN, CDR2 SVGIG (reference sequence). The CDR3 DNA sequence: TGTGCCTGGGGATCGCAGTATAGCAATCAGCCCCAGCATTTT. This codes for CAWGSQYSNQPQHF.

The chain recombines TRBV5-1 with TRBJ1-3; 9 bases align to TRBD1. The CDR3 has 17 residues. Germline values: CDR1 SGHRS, CDR2 YFSETQ. V lost 0 bases and J lost 1; bases outside the gene matches: 5. CDR3 sequence (DNA): TGCGCCAGCAGCTTGGGACCCGGGACAGGGTCTGGAAACACCATATATTTT. This gives the protein CASSLGPGTGSGNTIYF.

In this sample, this clone turned up a few times. J is TRBJ1-1 and V is TRBV2; maybe TRBD1 (6 bases). V was trimmed by 8 bases and J by 10 bases, leaving 17 bases between them. Germline V gene sequence: CDR1 SNHLY, CDR2 FYNNEI. The CDR3 loop spans 12 amino acids. The CDR3 DNA is TGTGCCAGCGGGGCAGGGGATAGGAGAGCTTTCTTT. Translation: CASGAGDRRAFF.

V and J are TRBV5-6 and TRBJ2-7; TRBD1 is a possible D gene (5 bases). The V gene lost 0 bases and the J gene lost 4 bases, with 14 bases spanning the gap. The CDR3 has 15 residues. CDR1 is SGHDT and CDR2 is YYEEEE in the germline V gene. The CDR3 here is CASSLAWGSGYEQYV. The CDR3, as DNA: TGTGCCAGCAGCTTGGCGTGGGGATCAGGGTACGAGCAGTACGTC.

The chain combines TRBV18 with TRBJ2-1; D possibly uses TRBD1 or TRBD2 (5 bases each). This CDR3 has 14 residues. V lost 3 bases and J 13 bases, leaving 19 bases between the germline ends. The V gene's germline CDR1 is KGHSH and CDR2 LQKENI. The CDR3 is CASSPQGEHGNQFF. The CDR3 DNA reads as TGTGCCAGCTCACCCCAGGGAGAGCACGGCAATCAGTTCTTC.

The rearrangement uses TRBV11-3 and TRBJ2-2; the D is unclear. This CDR3 is built from 15 residues. From germline, CDR1 is SGHNT and CDR2 YENEEA. Between the trimmed V and J ends, which lost 1 base and 2 bases, there was a span of 8 bases. CDR3 amino acids: CASSLVGTNTGELFF. The CDR3 region has the DNA TGTGCCAGCAGCTTAGTCGGCACCAACACCGGGGAGCTGTTTTTT. The full variable domain, with the rest looked up from reference TRBV11-3 and TRBJ2-2, is EAGVVQSPRYKIIEKKQPVAFWCNPISGHNTLYWYLQNLGQGPELLIRYENEEAVDDSQLPKDRFSAERLKGVDSTLKIQPAELGDSAVYLCASSLVGTNTGELFFGEGSRLTVL.

This chain joins TRBV28 and TRBJ2-1; 8 positions match TRBD2. The germline CDR1 and CDR2 sequences are MDHEN and SYDVKM. Germline trimming cut 2 bases from V and 5 bases from J; bases unmatched to any gene: 5. The CDR3 is made up of 15 amino acids. The CDR3 DNA reads TGTGCCAGCAGTTTACCTGGCGGGGGGCACAATGAGCAGTTCTTC. Protein sequence: CASSLPGGGHNEQFF.

This clone has only a few counts. This sequence joins TRBV11-2 and TRBJ2-7; TRBD2 aligns across 7 bases. V trimming: 6 bases; J trimming: 4 bases; junction bases outside the gene matches: 12. CDR1 is SGHAT and CDR2 is FQNNGV in the germline V gene. There are 15 residues in the CDR3. CDR3 loop: CASRDRRRGSYEQYV. As DNA, the CDR3 is TGTGCCAGCAGGGATAGACGGCGGGGGAGTTACGAGCAGTACGTC.

V is TRBV10-2 and J is TRBJ1-5; TRBD1 aligns across 9 bases. CDR3 length: 16 residues. The ends lost 1 base at V and 7 bases at J; junction bases unmatched: 8. CDR1 is WSHSY and CDR2 is SAAADI in the germline V gene. Written as DNA, the CDR3 is TGCGCCAGCAGTGAGTGGGGGACAGGGTATGGACAGCCCCAGCATTTT. This encodes CASSEWGTGYGQPQHF.

This clone was observed a handful of times. DNA for the CDR3: TGTGCCAGCAGCCAAGATGAGGGTCAGCCCCAGCATTTT. It codes for CASSQDEGQPQHF. The chain recombines TRBV3-1 (or the pseudogene TRBV3-2) with TRBJ1-5; D unresolved. CDR3 length: 13 residues. The germline V gene encodes CDR1 LGHDT and CDR2 YNNKEL (reference sequence). With 0 bases removed from V and 6 bases from J, the gap between germline ends came to 6 bases.

This clone was seen a handful of times. The V and J genes are TRBV5-1 and TRBJ1-2; the D is unclear. Germline values: CDR1 SGHRS, CDR2 YFSETQ. CDR3 length: 14 amino acids. The V end was cut by 0 bases, the J end by 7 bases, with 13 bases between. The CDR3 nucleotides are TGCGCCAGCAGCTTGGATGGAGGGCAAGGTGGCTACACCTTC. Its translation is CASSLDGGQGGYTF.

The genes are TRBV5-8 and TRBJ2-5; TRBD1 matches at 11 bases. Germline values: CDR1 SGHTS, CDR2 YDEGEE. CDR3 length: 16 amino acids. V was pared by 4 bases and J by 2 bases, with 7 bases of the junction left unmatched. The CDR3, as DNA: TGTGCCAGCAGCCCGGGACAGGGGGTAATTCAAGAGACCCAGTACTTC. The encoded protein is CASSPGQGVIQETQYF.